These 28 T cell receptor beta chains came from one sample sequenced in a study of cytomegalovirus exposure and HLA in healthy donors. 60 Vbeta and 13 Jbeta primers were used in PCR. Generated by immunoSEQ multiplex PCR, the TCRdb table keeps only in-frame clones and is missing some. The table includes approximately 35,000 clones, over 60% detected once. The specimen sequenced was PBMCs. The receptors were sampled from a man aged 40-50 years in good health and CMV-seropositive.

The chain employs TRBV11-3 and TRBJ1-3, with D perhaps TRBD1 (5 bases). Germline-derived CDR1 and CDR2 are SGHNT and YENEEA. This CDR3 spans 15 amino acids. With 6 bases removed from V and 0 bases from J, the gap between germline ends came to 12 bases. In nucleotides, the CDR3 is TGTGCCAGCAGTCAAGACAGCCTCTCTGGAAACACCATATATTTT. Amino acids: CASSQDSLSGNTIYF.

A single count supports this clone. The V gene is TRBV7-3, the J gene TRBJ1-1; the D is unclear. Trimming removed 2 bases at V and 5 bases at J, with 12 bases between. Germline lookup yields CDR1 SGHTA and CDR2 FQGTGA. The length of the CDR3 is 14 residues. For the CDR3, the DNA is TGTGCCAGCAGCTTAGACCCGGGCGGGACTGAAGCTTTCTTT. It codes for CASSLDPGGTEAFF.

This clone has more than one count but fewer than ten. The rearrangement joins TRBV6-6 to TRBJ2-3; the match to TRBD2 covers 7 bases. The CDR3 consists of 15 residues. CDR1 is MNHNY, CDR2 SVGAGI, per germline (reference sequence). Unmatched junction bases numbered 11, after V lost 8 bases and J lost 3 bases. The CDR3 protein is CASDLSGGVTDTQYF. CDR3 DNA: TGTGCCAGCGACCTCTCGGGGGGAGTGACAGATACGCAGTATTTT.

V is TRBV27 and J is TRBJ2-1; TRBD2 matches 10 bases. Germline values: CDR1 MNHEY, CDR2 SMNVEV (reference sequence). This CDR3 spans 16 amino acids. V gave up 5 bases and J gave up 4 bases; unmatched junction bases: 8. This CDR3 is CASSPGKAGGYNEQFF. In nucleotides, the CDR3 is TGTGCCAGCAGTCCGGGGAAAGCGGGGGGGTACAATGAGCAGTTCTTC.

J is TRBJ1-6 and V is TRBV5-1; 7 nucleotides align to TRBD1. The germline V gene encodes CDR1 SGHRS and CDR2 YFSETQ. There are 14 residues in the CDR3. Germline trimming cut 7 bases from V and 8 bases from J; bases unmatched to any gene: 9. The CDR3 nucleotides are TGCGCCAGCCGAGGTGGGACAGATGATTCACCCCTCCACTTT. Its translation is CASRGGTDDSPLHF.

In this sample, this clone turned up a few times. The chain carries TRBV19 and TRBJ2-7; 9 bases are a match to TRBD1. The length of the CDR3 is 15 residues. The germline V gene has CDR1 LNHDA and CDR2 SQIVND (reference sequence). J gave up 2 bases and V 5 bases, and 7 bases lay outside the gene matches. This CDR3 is CASSPRGQGPYEQYF. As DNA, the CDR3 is TGTGCCAGTAGTCCCCGCGGACAGGGGCCCTACGAGCAGTACTTC. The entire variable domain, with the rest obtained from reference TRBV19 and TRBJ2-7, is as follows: DGGITQSPKYLFRKEGQNVTLSCEQNLNHDAMYWYRQDPGQGLRLIYYSQIVNDFQKGDIAEGYSVSREKKESFPLTVTSAQKNPTAFYLCASSPRGQGPYEQYFGPGTRLTVT.

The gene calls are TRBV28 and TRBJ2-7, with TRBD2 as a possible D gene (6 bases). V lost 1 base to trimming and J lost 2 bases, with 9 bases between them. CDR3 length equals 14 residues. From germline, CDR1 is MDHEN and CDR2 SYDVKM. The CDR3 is CASSLSGTPYEQYF. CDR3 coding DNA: TGTGCCAGCAGTTTATCCGGGACTCCCTACGAGCAGTACTTC. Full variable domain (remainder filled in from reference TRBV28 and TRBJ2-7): DVKVTQSSRYLVKRTGEKVFLECVQDMDHENMFWYRQDPGLGLRLIYFSYDVKMKEKGDIPEGYSVSREKKERFSLILESASTNQTSMYLCASSLSGTPYEQYFGPGTRLTVT.

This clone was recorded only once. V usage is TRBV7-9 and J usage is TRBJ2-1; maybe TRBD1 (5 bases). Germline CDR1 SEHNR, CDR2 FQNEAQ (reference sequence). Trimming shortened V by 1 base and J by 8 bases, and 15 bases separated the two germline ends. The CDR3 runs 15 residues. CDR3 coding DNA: TGTGCCAGCAGCTTAGGCCCAGGGTTAAATGATGAGCAGTTCTTC. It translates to CASSLGPGLNDEQFF.

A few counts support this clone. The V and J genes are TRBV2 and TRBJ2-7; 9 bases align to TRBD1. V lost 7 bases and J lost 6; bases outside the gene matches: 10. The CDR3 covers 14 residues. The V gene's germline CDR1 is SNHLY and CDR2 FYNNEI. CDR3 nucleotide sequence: TGTGCCAGCAACCTCCGGGACAGGGTATCCGAGCAGTACTTC. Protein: CASNLRDRVSEQYF.

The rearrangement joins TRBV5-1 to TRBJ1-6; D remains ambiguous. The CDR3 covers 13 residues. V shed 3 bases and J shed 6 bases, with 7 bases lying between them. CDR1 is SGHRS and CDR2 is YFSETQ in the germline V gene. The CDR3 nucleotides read TGCGCCAGCAGCTCACAAAGTAATTCACCCCTCCACTTT. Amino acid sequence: CASSSQSNSPLHF.

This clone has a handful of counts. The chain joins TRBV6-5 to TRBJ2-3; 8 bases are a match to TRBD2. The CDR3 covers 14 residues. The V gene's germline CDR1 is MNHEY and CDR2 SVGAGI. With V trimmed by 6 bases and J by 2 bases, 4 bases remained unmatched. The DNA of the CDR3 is TGTGCCAGCAGAATAGCGGGGAACACAGATACGCAGTATTTT. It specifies CASRIAGNTDTQYF.

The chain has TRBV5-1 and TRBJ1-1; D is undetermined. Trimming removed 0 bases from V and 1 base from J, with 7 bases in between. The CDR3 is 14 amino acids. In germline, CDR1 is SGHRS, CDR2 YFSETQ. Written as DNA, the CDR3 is TGCGCCAGCAGCTTGGAGGCGGCGAACACTGAAGCTTTCTTT. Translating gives CASSLEAANTEAFF.

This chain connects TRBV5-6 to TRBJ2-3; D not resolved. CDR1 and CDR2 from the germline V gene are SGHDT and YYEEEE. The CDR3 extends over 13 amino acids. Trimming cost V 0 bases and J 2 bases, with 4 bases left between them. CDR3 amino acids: CASSLGDTDTQYF. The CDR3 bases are TGTGCCAGCAGCTTGGGCGACACAGATACGCAGTATTTT.

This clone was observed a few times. In DNA form, the CDR3 reads TGTGCCAGCAGTTTCGGCGAGCCGGGAGATGGCTACACCTTC. This encodes CASSFGEPGDGYTF. The chain uses TRBV6-5 and TRBJ1-2; D unresolved. The CDR3 has 14 amino acids. Per the germline V gene, CDR1 is MNHEY and CDR2 is SVGAGI. V shed 4 bases and J shed 6 bases, with 15 bases lying between them.

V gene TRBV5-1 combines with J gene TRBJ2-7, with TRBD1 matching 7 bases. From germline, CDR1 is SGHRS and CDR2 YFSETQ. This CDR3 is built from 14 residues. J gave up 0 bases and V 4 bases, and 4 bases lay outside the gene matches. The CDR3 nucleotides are TGCGCCAGCAGCCCACAGGGGCCCTCCTACGAGCAGTACTTC. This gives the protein CASSPQGPSYEQYF.

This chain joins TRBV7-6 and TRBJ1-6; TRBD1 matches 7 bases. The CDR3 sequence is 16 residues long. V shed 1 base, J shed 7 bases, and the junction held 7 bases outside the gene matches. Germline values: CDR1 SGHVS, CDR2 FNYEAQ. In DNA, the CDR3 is TGTGCCAGCAGCTTAGTGGAGGCAGGGGGGAATTCACCCCTCCACTTT. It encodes CASSLVEAGGNSPLHF.

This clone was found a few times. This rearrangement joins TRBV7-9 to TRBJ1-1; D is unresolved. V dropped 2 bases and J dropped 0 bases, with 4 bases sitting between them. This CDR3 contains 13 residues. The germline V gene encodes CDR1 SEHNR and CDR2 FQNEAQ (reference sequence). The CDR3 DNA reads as TGTGCCAGCAGCTTACAGATGAACACTGAAGCTTTCTTT. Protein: CASSLQMNTEAFF.

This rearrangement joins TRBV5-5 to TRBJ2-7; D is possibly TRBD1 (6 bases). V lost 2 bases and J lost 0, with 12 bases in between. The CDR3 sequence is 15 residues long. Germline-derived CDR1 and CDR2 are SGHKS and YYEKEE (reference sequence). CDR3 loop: CASSFRGIGSYEQYF. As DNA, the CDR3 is TGTGCCAGCAGCTTCAGGGGAATAGGCTCCTACGAGCAGTACTTC.

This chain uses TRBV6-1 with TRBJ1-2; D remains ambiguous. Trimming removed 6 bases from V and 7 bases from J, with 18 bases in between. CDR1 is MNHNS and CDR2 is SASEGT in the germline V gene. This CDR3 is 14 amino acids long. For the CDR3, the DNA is TGTGCCAGCAGAGTTGGGCAGGAGGGATTTGGCTACACCTTC. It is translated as CASRVGQEGFGYTF.

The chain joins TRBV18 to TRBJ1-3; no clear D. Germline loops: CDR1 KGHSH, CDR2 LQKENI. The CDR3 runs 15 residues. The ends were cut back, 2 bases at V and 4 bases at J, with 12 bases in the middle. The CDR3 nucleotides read TGTGCCAGCTCACCAGGCGGCGTCCGCGGAAACACCATATATTTT. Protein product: CASSPGGVRGNTIYF.

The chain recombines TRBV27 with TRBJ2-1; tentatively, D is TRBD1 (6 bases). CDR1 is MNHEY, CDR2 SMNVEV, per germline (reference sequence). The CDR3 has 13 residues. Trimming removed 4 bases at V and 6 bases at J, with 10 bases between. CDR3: CASSSGALNEQFF. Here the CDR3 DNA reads TGTGCCAGCAGTTCAGGGGCGCTCAATGAGCAGTTCTTC.

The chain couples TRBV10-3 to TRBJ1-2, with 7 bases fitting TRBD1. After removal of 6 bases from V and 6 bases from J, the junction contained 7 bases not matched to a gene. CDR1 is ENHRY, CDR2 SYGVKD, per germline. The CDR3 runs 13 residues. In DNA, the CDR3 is TGTGCCATCAGCGACAGGGTATCGGATGGCTACACCTTC. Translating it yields CAISDRVSDGYTF.

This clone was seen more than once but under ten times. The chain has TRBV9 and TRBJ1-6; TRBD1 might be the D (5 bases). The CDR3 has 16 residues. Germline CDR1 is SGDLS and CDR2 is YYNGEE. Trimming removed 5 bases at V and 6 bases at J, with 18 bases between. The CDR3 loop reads CASRDDLGRVNSPLHF. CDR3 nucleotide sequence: TGTGCCAGCAGGGACGATTTGGGCAGGGTTAATTCACCCCTCCACTTT.

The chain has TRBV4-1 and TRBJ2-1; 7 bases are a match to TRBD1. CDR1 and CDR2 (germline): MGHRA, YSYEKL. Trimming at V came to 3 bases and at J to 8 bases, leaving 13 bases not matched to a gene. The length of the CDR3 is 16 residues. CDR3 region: CASSQSATGFFYEQFF. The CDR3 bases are TGCGCCAGCAGCCAGTCTGCGACAGGGTTTTTCTATGAGCAGTTCTTC.

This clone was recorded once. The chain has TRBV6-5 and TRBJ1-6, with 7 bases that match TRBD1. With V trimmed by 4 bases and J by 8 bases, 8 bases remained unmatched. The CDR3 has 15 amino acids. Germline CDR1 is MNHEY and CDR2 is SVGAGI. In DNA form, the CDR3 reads TGTGCCAGCAGTTCCGAGACAGGGTCCTATTCACCCCTCCACTTT. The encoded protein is CASSSETGSYSPLHF.

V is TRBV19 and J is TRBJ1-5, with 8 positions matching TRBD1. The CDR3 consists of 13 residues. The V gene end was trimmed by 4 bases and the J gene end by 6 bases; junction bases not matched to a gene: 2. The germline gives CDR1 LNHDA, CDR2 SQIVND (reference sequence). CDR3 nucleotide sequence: TGTGCCAGTAGTAAACAGGGGGTTCAGCCCCAGCATTTT. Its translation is CASSKQGVQPQHF.

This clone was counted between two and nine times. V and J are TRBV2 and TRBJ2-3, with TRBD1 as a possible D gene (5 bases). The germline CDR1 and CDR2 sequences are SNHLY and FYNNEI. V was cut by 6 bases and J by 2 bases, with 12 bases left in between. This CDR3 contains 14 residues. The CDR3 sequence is CASSARGDTDTQYF. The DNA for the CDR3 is TGTGCCAGCAGCGCTAGGGGCGACACAGATACGCAGTATTTT.

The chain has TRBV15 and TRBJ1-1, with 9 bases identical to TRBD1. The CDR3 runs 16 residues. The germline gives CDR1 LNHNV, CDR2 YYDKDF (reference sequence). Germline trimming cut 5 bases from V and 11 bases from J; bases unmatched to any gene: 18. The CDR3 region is CATSSRTQTGGFRAFF. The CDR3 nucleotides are TGTGCCACCAGCTCGCGCACTCAGACAGGGGGATTCAGGGCTTTCTTT.